These 27 T cell receptor beta chains were sequenced from one sample in a study of cytomegalovirus exposure and HLA in healthy donors. Researchers ran the PCR with 60 Vbeta and 13 Jbeta primers. Profiled with immunoSEQ multiplex PCR; TCRdb holds only in-frame clones, not every one. The sample holds 200,000 or so clones, 70% to 85% seen once. Input material: PBMCs. Source of these receptors: a boy aged 2-15 years in good health and CMV-seronegative.

This clone was counted a single time. This chain connects TRBV9 to TRBJ2-3, with TRBD2 matching over 9 bases. CDR1 is SGDLS and CDR2 is YYNGEE in the germline V gene. J was trimmed by 4 bases and V by 4 bases; bases with no gene match: 7. This CDR3 is built from 15 residues. CDR3 residues: CASSRGGGAPDTQYF. In DNA form, the CDR3 reads TGTGCCAGCAGCCGTGGCGGGGGGGCCCCAGATACGCAGTATTTT. Looking up the rest from reference TRBV9 and TRBJ2-3 gives the full variable domain: DSGVTQTPKHLITATGQRVTLRCSPRSGDLSVYWYQQSLDQGLQFLIQYYNGEERAKGNILERFSAQQFPDLHSELNLSSLELGDSALYFCASSRGGGAPDTQYFGPGTRLTVL.

V gene TRBV6-6 combines with J gene TRBJ1-2; D unclear. Germline V CDR1 and CDR2: MNHNY, SVGAGI (reference sequence). Trimming left V 0 bases short and J 0 bases short, with 5 bases between. There are 14 residues in the CDR3. The CDR3 coding sequence is TGTGCCAGCAGTTACTCGAGAGCTAACTATGGCTACACCTTC. This sequence encodes CASSYSRANYGYTF.

V is TRBV20-1 and J is TRBJ2-7, with a possible D match to TRBD2 (5 bases). Germline CDR1 and CDR2: DFQATT and SNEGSKA (reference sequence). The CDR3 length is 11 residues. V shed 3 bases and J shed 4 bases, with 7 bases lying between them. CDR3 amino acids: CSASGVYEQYF. The CDR3 DNA follows: TGCAGTGCTAGCGGGGTATACGAGCAGTACTTC.

CDR3 coding DNA: TGTGCCAGCAGTTACCAGAAGAACACTGAAGCTTTCTTT. This gives the protein CASSYQKNTEAFF. The chain employs TRBV6-5 and TRBJ1-1; D uncertain. Germline V gene sequence: CDR1 MNHEY, CDR2 SVGAGI. The CDR3 loop spans 13 amino acids. The ends were cut back, 2 bases at V and 1 base at J, with 5 bases in the middle.

The chain recombines TRBV18 with TRBJ2-7; D perhaps matches TRBD1 (7 bases). Deletions cut 3 bases from V and 5 bases from J, with 20 bases between. CDR1 is KGHSH, CDR2 LQKENI, per germline. This CDR3 has 16 residues. The CDR3 nucleotides are TGTGCCAGCTCACCCCGGGGCCAGGGGGGATCACACGAGCAGTACTTC. It translates to CASSPRGQGGSHEQYF.

This chain uses TRBV7-2 with TRBJ2-7; D gene uncertain. Trimming cost V 1 base and J 5 bases, with 3 bases left between them. This CDR3 has 11 residues. CDR1 SGHTA and CDR2 FQGNSA come from the germline V gene. Here the CDR3 reads CASSLVNEQYF. CDR3 DNA sequence: TGTGCCAGCAGCTTAGTAAACGAGCAGTACTTC.

V and J are TRBV9 and TRBJ2-2; D is unclear. CDR3 length equals 14 residues. V lost 3 bases to trimming and J lost 1 base, with 7 bases between them. Per germline, CDR1 SGDLS and CDR2 YYNGEE. The CDR3 DNA follows: TGTGCCAGCAGCGCCCCACAGAACACCGGGGAGCTGTTTTTT. Translation: CASSAPQNTGELFF. Full variable domain (rest looked up from reference TRBV9 and TRBJ2-2): DSGVTQTPKHLITATGQRVTLRCSPRSGDLSVYWYQQSLDQGLQFLIQYYNGEERAKGNILERFSAQQFPDLHSELNLSSLELGDSALYFCASSAPQNTGELFFGEGSRLTVL.

The V and J genes are TRBV2 and TRBJ2-5; 12 bases fit TRBD2. The assigned J gene may be wrong: the sequence end matches TRBJ2-7 better. The CDR3 has 14 amino acids. CDR1 and CDR2 from the germline V gene are SNHLY and FYNNEI. CDR3: CASGGTSGSYEQYF. CDR3 nucleotides: TGTGCCAGCGGGGGGACTAGCGGGTCCTACGAGCAGTACTTC.

V and J are TRBV2 and TRBJ2-1; D perhaps matches TRBD2 (7 bases). This CDR3 comprises 16 residues. Trimming left V 1 base short and J 5 bases short, with 15 bases between. Germline V gene data show CDR1 as SNHLY and CDR2 as FYNNEI. CDR3 sequence (DNA): TGTGCCAGCAGTGAAGTGAGGGGGACTACCCACAATGAGCAGTTCTTC. Encoded protein: CASSEVRGTTHNEQFF.

The chain combines TRBV4-1 with TRBJ1-1; D gene ambiguous. Germline CDR1 reads MGHRA; CDR2 reads YSYEKL. There are 17 residues in the CDR3. The V and J ends lost 1 base and 1 base respectively, with 16 bases between them. The CDR3 DNA follows: TGCGCCAGCAGCCAAGCAACAGAGCGGGCCCAGAACACTGAAGCTTTCTTT. It codes for CASSQATERAQNTEAFF.

Comment on this clone: Sequence at one end of the junction differs from germline and may be a read error. The V and J genes are TRBV7-8 and TRBJ2-7, with TRBD2 identical over 7 bases. This CDR3 spans 15 amino acids. CDR1 and CDR2 (germline): SGHVS, FQNEAQ. CDR3 nucleotide sequence: TGTGCCAGCAGCCTATCCGGGACTAAGCGGACCCCGACCGACTTC. Its translation: CASSLSGTKRTPTDF.

The genes are TRBV6-6 and TRBJ2-5; TRBD2 matches at 8 bases. Germline V gene lookup returns CDR1 MNHNY and CDR2 SVGAGI (reference sequence). V shed 6 bases, J shed 4 bases, and the junction held 10 bases outside the gene matches. The CDR3 consists of 15 residues. CDR3 bases: TGTGCCAGCAGGGGGGCGGGGGGACACGGAGAGACCCAGTACTTC. Its protein product is CASRGAGGHGETQYF.

The rearrangement uses TRBV6-5 and TRBJ1-1, with D uncertain. The germline CDR1 and CDR2 sequences are MNHEY and SVGAGI. V shed 2 bases and J shed 3 bases, with 13 bases lying between them. There are 15 residues in the CDR3. CDR3 sequence (DNA): TGTGCCAGCAGTTACATGGTAAATCGGGACACTGAAGCTTTCTTT. Its translation: CASSYMVNRDTEAFF.

This chain links TRBV9 with TRBJ2-3; D possibly corresponds to TRBD2 (6 bases). The CDR3 spans 16 residues. The ends were cut back, 4 bases at V and 6 bases at J, with 21 bases in the middle. In germline, CDR1 is SGDLS, CDR2 YYNGEE. CDR3 sequence reads: CASSLRGSWNADTQYF. As DNA, the CDR3 is TGTGCCAGCAGCCTCCGGGGGTCCTGGAATGCGGATACGCAGTATTTT.

This clone has a single count. This sequence joins TRBV4-3 and TRBJ2-4; 9 bases are shared with TRBD2. Per the germline V gene, CDR1 is LGHNA and CDR2 is YSLEER. The CDR3 loop spans 15 amino acids. The V gene end was trimmed by 2 bases and the J gene end by 4 bases; junction bases not matched to a gene: 3. The DNA for the CDR3 is TGCGCCAGCAGCCAATGGAGCGGGGGGAAAAACATTCAGTACTTC. Translated: CASSQWSGGKNIQYF.

The gene calls are TRBV4-1 and TRBJ1-2; tentatively, D is TRBD1 (6 bases). Germline V gene lookup returns CDR1 MGHRA and CDR2 YSYEKL. CDR3 size: 15 residues. V lost 2 bases, J lost 6 bases, and 16 bases lay in between. In DNA, the CDR3 is TGCGCCAGCAGCCAACGCCCGTCACAGGGAAATGGCTACACCTTC. It specifies CASSQRPSQGNGYTF.

This clone was seen once. The gene calls are TRBV13 and TRBJ1-1; TRBD1 aligns across 9 bases. Trimming took 5 bases from V and 1 from J; bases not matched to a gene: 5. CDR3 length: 15 residues. Germline assignment: CDR1 PRHDT and CDR2 FYEKMQ (reference sequence). CDR3 region: CASSPSGQGNTEAFF. CDR3 bases: TGTGCCAGCAGCCCCTCGGGACAGGGGAACACTGAAGCTTTCTTT.

The chain carries TRBV19 and TRBJ1-5, with 8 bases that match TRBD1. J was trimmed by 0 bases and V by 5 bases; bases with no gene match: 6. The CDR3 length is 16 residues. CDR1 and CDR2 from the germline V gene are LNHDA and SQIVND (reference sequence). The CDR3 nucleotides are TGTGCCAGTAGTGTGCTCGGACAGGGTAGCAATCAGCCCCAGCATTTT. Encoded protein: CASSVLGQGSNQPQHF. Using reference TRBV19 and TRBJ1-5 for the parts outside the CDR3, the full variable domain is DGGITQSPKYLFRKEGQNVTLSCEQNLNHDAMYWYRQDPGQGLRLIYYSQIVNDFQKGDIAEGYSVSREKKESFPLTVTSAQKNPTAFYLCASSVLGQGSNQPQHFGDGTRLSIL.

This chain uses TRBV19 with TRBJ2-7; maybe TRBD2 (5 bases). The CDR3 is made up of 11 amino acids. Germline CDR1 reads LNHDA; CDR2 reads SQIVND (reference sequence). V lost 5 bases and J lost 5, with 7 bases in between. CDR3 loop: CASSSGDEQYF. As DNA, the CDR3 is TGTGCCAGTAGTTCCGGGGACGAGCAGTACTTC.

J is TRBJ2-1 and V is TRBV19; TRBD1 might be the D (6 bases). CDR3 length equals 18 residues. V lost 3 bases, J lost 0 bases, and 18 bases lay in between. Germline values: CDR1 LNHDA, CDR2 SQIVND (reference sequence). In nucleotides, the CDR3 is TGTGCCAGTAGTATCTATTTCCGGGACACGGGCTCCTACAATGAGCAGTTCTTC. This sequence encodes CASSIYFRDTGSYNEQFF.

The V call is TRBV11-2, the J call TRBJ2-3; D uncertain. CDR3 length equals 13 residues. Germline V CDR1 and CDR2: SGHAT, FQNNGV. The V end lost 0 bases, the J end lost 5 bases, and 6 bases lay between the germline ends. CDR3 DNA: TGTGCCAGCAGCTTAGACCCTAAAGATACGCAGTATTTT. Residues: CASSLDPKDTQYF.

This clone was observed a few times. V gene TRBV27 combines with J gene TRBJ1-6; 7 bases map to TRBD1. V was pared by 4 bases and J by 10 bases, with 10 bases of the junction left unmatched. The germline V gene has CDR1 MNHEY and CDR2 SMNVEV (reference sequence). This CDR3 comprises 15 residues. CDR3 region: CASSYRGSSESPLHF. The CDR3 DNA sequence: TGTGCCAGCAGTTACAGGGGTAGCAGCGAGTCACCCCTCCACTTT.

V usage is TRBV7-2 and J usage is TRBJ1-2; D is unresolved. V shed 4 bases and J shed 10 bases, with 10 bases lying between them. From germline, CDR1 is SGHTA and CDR2 FQGNSA. The CDR3 has 11 residues. The CDR3 protein is CASSSGRTYTF. The CDR3 nucleotides are TGTGCCAGCAGCTCAGGTAGAACCTACACCTTC. Variable domain in full (rest from reference TRBV7-2 and TRBJ1-2): GAGVSQSPSNKVTEKGKDVELRCDPISGHTALYWYRQSLGQGLEFLIYFQGNSAPDKSGLPSDRFSAERTGGSVSTLTIQRTQQEDSAVYLCASSSGRTYTFGSGTRLTVV.

The chain joins TRBV6-1 to TRBJ1-5, with TRBD1 as a possible D gene (5 bases). The CDR3 is 15 residues long. Germline CDR1 is MNHNS and CDR2 is SASEGT. V gave up 6 bases and J gave up 0 bases, with 12 bases separating them. DNA of the CDR3: TGTGCCAGCAGGGACCAGGGTAATAGCAATCAGCCCCAGCATTTT. It encodes CASRDQGNSNQPQHF.

The chain recombines TRBV5-8 with TRBJ2-5, with 9 bases matching TRBD2. Trimming at V came to 0 bases and at J to 6 bases, leaving 6 bases not matched to a gene. The CDR3 sequence is 15 residues long. CDR1 and CDR2 from the germline V gene are SGHTS and YDEGEE. CDR3 bases: TGTGCCAGCAGCTTGGTTGGCGGGGGGGCGAAGACCCAGTACTTC. Its translation is CASSLVGGGAKTQYF.

The chain links TRBV9 to TRBJ2-3; 10 nucleotides line up with TRBD2. The CDR3 contains 17 residues. The ends lost 0 bases at V and 3 bases at J; junction bases unmatched: 7. Germline V lookup: CDR1 SGDLS, CDR2 YYNGEE. As DNA, the CDR3 is TGTGCCAGCAGCGTAGAGGAAGAGCGGGGGGGTACAGATACGCAGTATTTT. It is translated as CASSVEEERGGTDTQYF. The variable domain in full, completed from reference TRBV9 and TRBJ2-3, reads DSGVTQTPKHLITATGQRVTLRCSPRSGDLSVYWYQQSLDQGLQFLIQYYNGEERAKGNILERFSAQQFPDLHSELNLSSLELGDSALYFCASSVEEERGGTDTQYFGPGTRLTVL.

The chain employs TRBV7-9 and TRBJ2-5; 7 bases align to TRBD1. CDR3 size: 15 residues. V lost 4 bases, J lost 2 bases, and 7 bases stayed unmatched. The germline CDR1 and CDR2 sequences are SEHNR and FQNEAQ (reference sequence). This CDR3 reads CASSYTDRPQETQYF. For the CDR3, the DNA is TGTGCCAGCAGCTATACGGACAGGCCACAAGAGACCCAGTACTTC.